This T cell receptor beta chain originates from a study of T cells after yellow fever vaccination. General study results and limits: Most clones from primary vaccination resurfaced after the booster (96% CD4, more than 75% CD8).

On this clonotype itself: Its target is not known.

CDR3 length equals 16 residues. CDR1 is MNHEY, CDR2 SVGAGI, per germline. The germline V and J ends were trimmed by 2 bases and 2 bases, with 13 bases remaining between them. MiXCR was run by TCRdb on the 5' RACE reads, yielding one entry per CDR3 protein. Of 510,000 or so distinct CDR3 sequences in the sample, about a fifth were seen once. The rearrangement links TRBV6-5 to TRBJ2-1, with D tentatively TRBD1 (6 bases). This TCR was sampled from a man aged 25 to 45 who received the YFV17D yellow fever vaccine. The material sequenced was PBMCs, taken 15 days after the yellow fever booster vaccination. The DNA of the CDR3 is TGTGCCAGCAGTTACGCCCAGGGGCCGCCCTACAATGAGCAGTTCTTC. Translated: CASSYAQGPPYNEQFF.